This T cell receptor beta chain was sequenced for a study of blood T cell repertoires in COVID-19. The CDR3 contains 13 residues. V was trimmed by 5 bases and J by 7 bases, leaving 9 bases between them. As handled by the study authors: Estimation of nucleated cell counts was performed using reference gene primer amplification. Here immunoSEQ multiplex PCR was the method, and the copy in TCRdb shows in-frame clones only, minus some. Clone size and V and J calls were adopted from that table, with D and trimming inferred from the DNA. The top ten clones hold about 1.3% of a sample with under 250,000 clones, just over 85% of them seen once.

Sequencing was done on a sample of peripheral blood. V is TRBV12-3 or TRBV12-4 and J is TRBJ1-6; TRBD1 is a possible D gene (6 bases). This TCR derives from an elderly man with acute or convalescent COVID-19. Written as DNA, the CDR3 is TGTGCCAGCAGTCGGACAGTGAATTCACCCCTCCACTTT. Translated: CASSRTVNSPLHF.